These 30 T cell receptor beta chains came from one sample sequenced in a study of T cell responses to AZD1222 COVID-19 vaccine. Clones were sequenced by immunoSEQ multiplex PCR, and TCRdb holds only the in-frame ones, with some missing. The sample lists 150,000 to 200,000 clones; 90% to 95% were seen once. The source was peripheral blood, collected on day 0 of AZD1222 vaccination. These receptors were collected from an adult in good health.

The V call is TRBV27, the J call TRBJ1-2, with D uncertain. CDR1 is MNHEY, CDR2 SMNVEV, per germline (reference sequence). The CDR3 contains 14 residues. The germline V and J ends were trimmed by 4 bases and 3 bases, with 12 bases remaining between them. In DNA, the CDR3 is TGTGCCAGCAGTTGGTCTTCGCGGGACTATGGCTACACCTTC. Translation: CASSWSSRDYGYTF.

This clone was detected only once. The CDR3 sequence: CASSLGLPMSSYNEQFF. The CDR3 DNA reads TGTGCCAGCAGTTTAGGACTGCCGATGAGCTCCTACAATGAGCAGTTCTTC. V usage is TRBV27 and J usage is TRBJ2-1; D perhaps matches TRBD2 (5 bases). V lost 2 bases to trimming and J lost 0 bases, with 14 bases between them. Germline V gene lookup returns CDR1 MNHEY and CDR2 SMNVEV (reference sequence). This CDR3 has 17 amino acids.

The chain couples TRBV18 to TRBJ1-4; possibly TRBD1 for D (5 bases). CDR1 KGHSH and CDR2 LQKENI come from the germline V gene. CDR3 length equals 16 residues. With 3 bases removed from V and 1 base from J, the gap between germline ends came to 12 bases. The chain's CDR3 is CASSPDQGGTNEKLFF. The CDR3 DNA sequence: TGTGCCAGCTCACCTGACCAGGGAGGAACTAATGAAAAACTGTTTTTT. The entire variable domain, with the rest obtained from reference TRBV18 and TRBJ1-4, is as follows: NAGVMQNPRHLVRRRGQEARLRCSPMKGHSHVYWYRQLPEEGLKFMVYLQKENIIDESGMPKERFSAEFPKEGPSILRIQQVVRGDSAAYFCASSPDQGGTNEKLFFGSGTQLSVL.

The chain couples TRBV2 to TRBJ2-7, with 13 bases fitting TRBD2. Germline lookup yields CDR1 SNHLY and CDR2 FYNNEI. With 3 bases clipped from V and 11 bases from J, the junction kept 10 bases outside the gene matches. The CDR3 has 15 residues. As DNA, the CDR3 is TGTGCCAGCAGTGAGTGGACTAGCGGGAGTGTCAGAAAGTACTTC. Its protein is CASSEWTSGSVRKYF.

The chain employs TRBV9 and TRBJ1-3; 7 bases fit TRBD1. With 1 base clipped from V and 3 bases from J, the junction kept 4 bases outside the gene matches. The CDR3 sequence is 15 residues long. The V gene's germline CDR1 is SGDLS and CDR2 YYNGEE. The CDR3 reads CASSVTGAGGNTIYF. The DNA of the CDR3 is TGTGCCAGCAGCGTAACAGGGGCTGGTGGAAACACCATATATTTT.

The chain carries TRBV9 and TRBJ2-3; 13 bases align to TRBD2. V trimming: 4 bases; J trimming: 5 bases; junction bases outside the gene matches: 4. The length of the CDR3 is 15 residues. The germline gives CDR1 SGDLS, CDR2 YYNGEE. The CDR3 coding sequence is TGTGCCAGCAGCTACCGGACTAGCGGGGGAGATACGCAGTATTTT. This codes for CASSYRTSGGDTQYF.

The chain uses TRBV28 and TRBJ1-6, with D uncertain. CDR1 and CDR2 (germline): MDHEN, SYDVKM. The CDR3 extends over 15 amino acids. V was clipped by 6 bases and J by 7 bases, with 16 bases between them. CDR3 residues: CASRLTEGLNSPLHF. DNA of the CDR3: TGTGCCAGCAGGTTAACAGAGGGTCTCAATTCACCCCTCCACTTT.

The chain has TRBV24-1 and TRBJ2-5, with D uncertain. Germline V lookup: CDR1 KGHDR, CDR2 SFDVKD. V was pared by 5 bases and J by 2 bases, with 2 bases between. CDR3 length: 11 amino acids. CDR3 sequence reads: CATSGQETQYF. CDR3 DNA sequence: TGTGCCACCAGTGGACAAGAGACCCAGTACTTC.

The chain combines TRBV30 with TRBJ1-2, with D possibly being TRBD1 (6 bases). CDR3 length: 14 amino acids. CDR1 is GTSNPN and CDR2 is SVGIG in the germline V gene (reference sequence). Deletions cut 0 bases from V and 8 bases from J, with 16 bases between. For the CDR3, the DNA is TGTGCCTGGAGTGTAGTATCGGCAGGGGACGGCTACACCTTC. It specifies CAWSVVSAGDGYTF. The full variable domain, in which reference TRBV30 and TRBJ1-2 provide the parts outside the CDR3, is SQTIHQWPATLVQPVGSPLSLECTVEGTSNPNLYWYRQAAGRGLQLLFYSVGIGQISSEVPQNLSASRPQDRQFILSSKKLLLSDSGFYLCAWSVVSAGDGYTFGSGTRLTVV.

The chain's CDR3 is CASSFGTPEQFF. The CDR3 coding sequence is TGTGCCAGCAGCTTTGGGACACCAGAGCAGTTCTTC. The rearrangement joins TRBV7-9 to TRBJ2-1, with D possibly matching TRBD1 (6 bases). Germline loops: CDR1 SEHNR, CDR2 FQNEAQ (reference sequence). The V end was cut by 3 bases, the J end by 10 bases, with 10 bases between. The CDR3 has 12 residues. The whole variable domain, filled in from reference TRBV7-9 and TRBJ2-1, reads DTGVSQNPRHKITKRGQNVTFRCDPISEHNRLYWYRQTLGQGPEFLTYFQNEAQLEKSRLLSDRFSAERPKGSFSTLEIQRTEQGDSAMYLCASSFGTPEQFFGPGTRLTVL.

V and J are TRBV5-8 and TRBJ1-5; D not resolved. Germline V lookup: CDR1 SGHTS, CDR2 YDEGEE. This CDR3 contains 13 residues. Trimming stripped 9 bases from V and 0 bases from J, with 10 bases between. This chain's CDR3 is CATGWDSNQPQHF. In nucleotides, the CDR3 is TGTGCCACCGGTTGGGATAGCAATCAGCCCCAGCATTTT.

This sequence joins TRBV27 and TRBJ2-7; D tentatively fits TRBD1 or TRBD2 (6 bases each). V shed 1 base and J shed 6 bases, with 10 bases lying between them. CDR3 length: 13 amino acids. Germline V gene data show CDR1 as MNHEY and CDR2 as SMNVEV (reference sequence). This CDR3 is CASSLYRGREQYF. DNA for the CDR3: TGTGCCAGCAGTTTATATCGGGGGCGCGAGCAGTACTTC.

This chain links TRBV4-2 with TRBJ2-5, with a weak D call TRBD2 (7 bases). Per the germline V gene, CDR1 is LGHNA and CDR2 is YNFKEQ. The CDR3 contains 17 residues. The V end was cut by 0 bases, the J end by 5 bases, with 19 bases between. CDR3 sequence reads: CASSQDLGGLFEETQYF. In DNA, the CDR3 is TGTGCCAGCAGCCAAGATCTGGGGGGGCTATTCGAGGAGACCCAGTACTTC.

The rearrangement links TRBV18 to TRBJ1-5, with D hard to call. Trimming pared 6 bases from V and 4 bases from J, leaving 10 bases between. The germline V gene encodes CDR1 KGHSH and CDR2 LQKENI. This CDR3 comprises 13 residues. This CDR3 is CASSEGWNQPQHF. The CDR3 DNA reads as TGTGCCAGCTCGGAAGGGTGGAATCAGCCCCAGCATTTT.

The chain has TRBV5-8 and TRBJ2-5; 8 nucleotides align to TRBD2. CDR3 length equals 16 residues. Germline loops: CDR1 SGHTS, CDR2 YDEGEE. The trim removed 2 bases at V and 4 bases at J, leaving 10 bases unmatched. CDR3 loop: CASSFNFGRGAETQYF. CDR3 nucleotide sequence: TGTGCCAGCAGCTTCAATTTCGGGCGGGGGGCAGAGACCCAGTACTTC.

CDR3 residues: CASSLIGGNSPLHF. DNA for the CDR3: TGTGCCAGCAGTCTCATTGGAGGAAATTCACCCCTCCACTTT. The J gene is TRBJ1-6, the V gene TRBV27; D unresolved. CDR1 and CDR2 (germline): MNHEY, SMNVEV (reference sequence). The CDR3 is 14 residues long. The ends were cut back, 5 bases at V and 7 bases at J, with 12 bases in the middle.

V and J are TRBV19 and TRBJ2-7; D gene uncertain. The CDR3 is 15 residues long. Germline-derived CDR1 and CDR2 are LNHDA and SQIVND (reference sequence). Trimming removed 5 bases from V and 2 bases from J, with 16 bases in between. CDR3 DNA sequence: TGTGCCAGTAGTTCTACTACCCGAAGCGCCTACGAGCAGTACTTC. Its protein product is CASSSTTRSAYEQYF.

The gene calls are TRBV5-5 and TRBJ2-7, with TRBD1 matching over 8 bases. The junction had 1 base not matched to a gene; V was cut back by 3 bases and J by 5 bases. This CDR3 contains 12 residues. CDR1 SGHKS and CDR2 YYEKEE come from the germline V gene (reference sequence). This CDR3 reads CASSWTGNEQYF. In DNA, the CDR3 is TGTGCCAGCAGCTGGACAGGGAACGAGCAGTACTTC.

The chain uses TRBV9 and TRBJ2-2; D may be TRBD2 (6 bases). The CDR3 has 14 amino acids. Trimming took off 7 bases at V and 1 base at J, with 11 bases between the two ends. Germline CDR1 is SGDLS and CDR2 is YYNGEE. CDR3 nucleotide sequence: TGTGCCAGCCAGGGACTCTGGAACACCGGGGAGCTGTTTTTT. It translates to CASQGLWNTGELFF.

This clone was recorded only once. The genes are TRBV7-9 and TRBJ2-1; 8 positions match TRBD2. V trimming: 5 bases; J trimming: 4 bases; junction bases outside the gene matches: 4. This CDR3 spans 14 amino acids. Germline V gene sequence: CDR1 SEHNR, CDR2 FQNEAQ (reference sequence). The CDR3 region is CASSLSGSYNEQFF. CDR3 DNA: TGTGCCAGCAGCCTGAGCGGGAGTTACAATGAGCAGTTCTTC.

V is TRBV7-3 and J is TRBJ2-1, with 12 bases that match TRBD1. The trim removed 3 bases at V and 8 bases at J, leaving 5 bases unmatched. The germline V gene encodes CDR1 SGHTA and CDR2 FQGTGA. CDR3 size: 15 residues. For the CDR3, the DNA is TGTGCCAGCAGCTTTCCGGGACAGGGGGCGCATGAGCAGTTCTTC. The encoded protein is CASSFPGQGAHEQFF.

For the CDR3, the DNA is TGTGCCAGCAGCTTGAATCAGTACGGCTACACCTTC. Translation: CASSLNQYGYTF. The chain joins TRBV5-6 to TRBJ1-2; D remains ambiguous. CDR1 is SGHDT and CDR2 is YYEEEE in the germline V gene. The CDR3 sequence is 12 residues long. The V and J ends lost 1 base and 8 bases respectively, with 9 bases between them.

The chain is built from TRBV2 and TRBJ1-2; TRBD1 matches at 9 bases. CDR1 is SNHLY and CDR2 is FYNNEI in the germline V gene. The V segment lost 5 bases and the J segment 6 bases; nucleotides outside the gene matches: 4. The CDR3 totals 13 residues. DNA for the CDR3: TGTGCCAGCAGTCGGACAGGGGAGAATGGCTACACCTTC. It yields the protein CASSRTGENGYTF.

The V and J genes are TRBV24-1 and TRBJ2-1; D uncertain. Germline V gives CDR1 KGHDR, CDR2 SFDVKD. V dropped 6 bases and J dropped 6 bases, with 14 bases sitting between them. The CDR3 totals 14 residues. The CDR3 protein is CATSHGDPINEQFF. The DNA of the CDR3 is TGTGCCACCAGTCACGGTGACCCAATCAATGAGCAGTTCTTC.

The table lists this clone with a count of one. This chain links TRBV5-5 with TRBJ1-2, with D possibly TRBD1 on 5 matching bases. The CDR3 runs to 14 residues. The germline V and J ends were trimmed by 5 bases and 4 bases, with 15 bases remaining between them. CDR1 and CDR2 from the germline V gene are SGHKS and YYEKEE (reference sequence). The CDR3 DNA follows: TGTGCCAGCAGTCCCGGGACCGCTACCTATGGCTACACCTTC. Amino acids: CASSPGTATYGYTF.

Only one count was recorded for this clone. The chain recombines TRBV2 with TRBJ1-1, with D possibly being TRBD1 (6 bases). Looked up from germline, CDR1 is SNHLY and CDR2 is FYNNEI. The CDR3 consists of 13 residues. The V end was cut by 6 bases, the J end by 7 bases, with 15 bases between. The CDR3, as DNA: TGTGCCAGCAGCCTCACAGGGCTTAATGAAGCTTTCTTT. This gives the protein CASSLTGLNEAFF.

The chain combines TRBV7-3 with TRBJ1-1, with D possibly being TRBD1 (5 bases). The CDR3 runs 15 residues. The V end lost 0 bases, the J end lost 1 base, and 9 bases lay between the germline ends. Germline CDR1 reads SGHTA; CDR2 reads FQGTGA. CDR3 in DNA: TGTGCCAGCAGCTTAACGGCAGGGAGGAACACTGAAGCTTTCTTT. This sequence encodes CASSLTAGRNTEAFF.

J is TRBJ1-3 and V is TRBV18; 9 bases align to TRBD1. This CDR3 comprises 17 residues. Germline assignment: CDR1 KGHSH and CDR2 LQKENI. V lost 2 bases, J lost 0 bases, and 5 bases stayed unmatched. The CDR3 spells CASSPKGTGTSGNTIYF. The CDR3 DNA sequence: TGTGCCAGCTCACCAAAGGGGACAGGGACCTCTGGAAACACCATATATTTT.

This clone was seen once. The chain joins TRBV2 to TRBJ2-7; D is unresolved. Germline V gene lookup returns CDR1 SNHLY and CDR2 FYNNEI. The V end was cut by 5 bases, the J end by 6 bases, with 17 bases between. The CDR3 has 14 residues. As DNA, the CDR3 is TGTGCCAGCAGTTCGACTGGTGACGTGGGCGAGCAGTACTTC. It codes for CASSSTGDVGEQYF. The variable domain in full, with the rest retrieved from reference TRBV2 and TRBJ2-7, is EPEVTQTPSHQVTQMGQEVILRCVPISNHLYFYWYRQILGQKVEFLVSFYNNEISEKSEIFDDQFSVERPDGSNFTLKIRSTKLEDSAMYFCASSSTGDVGEQYFGPGTRLTVT.

The gene calls are TRBV5-1 and TRBJ2-7, with 10 bases fitting TRBD2. The junction had 2 bases not matched to a gene; V was cut back by 1 base and J by 1 base. This CDR3 spans 15 amino acids. Germline V lookup: CDR1 SGHRS, CDR2 YFSETQ. The CDR3, as DNA: TGCGCCAGCAGCTTGTTGACTAGCGGGTCCTACGAGCAGTACTTC. This encodes CASSLLTSGSYEQYF.